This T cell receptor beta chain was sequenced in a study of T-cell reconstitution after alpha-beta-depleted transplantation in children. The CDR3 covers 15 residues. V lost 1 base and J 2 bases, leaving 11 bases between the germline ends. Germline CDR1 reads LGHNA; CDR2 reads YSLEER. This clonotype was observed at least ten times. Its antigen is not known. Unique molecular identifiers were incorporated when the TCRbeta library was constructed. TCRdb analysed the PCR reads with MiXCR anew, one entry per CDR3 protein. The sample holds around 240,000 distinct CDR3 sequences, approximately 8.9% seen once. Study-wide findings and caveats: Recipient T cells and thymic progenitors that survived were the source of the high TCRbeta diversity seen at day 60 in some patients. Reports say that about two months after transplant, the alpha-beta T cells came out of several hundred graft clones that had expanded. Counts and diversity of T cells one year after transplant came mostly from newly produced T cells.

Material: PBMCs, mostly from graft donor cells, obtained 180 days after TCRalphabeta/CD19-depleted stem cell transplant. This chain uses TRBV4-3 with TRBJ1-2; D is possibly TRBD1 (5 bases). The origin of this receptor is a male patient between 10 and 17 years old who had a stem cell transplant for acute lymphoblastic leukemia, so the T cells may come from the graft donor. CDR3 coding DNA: TGCGCCAGCAGCCAAGGCCTGACAGAAAACTATGGCTACACCTTC. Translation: CASSQGLTENYGYTF.